This paragraph covers one T cell receptor (beta chain) sequence. The germline V and J ends were trimmed by 0 bases and 0 bases, with 9 bases remaining between them. Germline CDR1 is GTSNPN and CDR2 is SVGIG (reference sequence). The CDR3 is made up of 15 amino acids. This sample is part of a study of control samples from healthy donors and cancer patients. Clones were read by immunoSEQ multiplex PCR, and TCRdb kept only the in-frame ones, dropping some. Altogether 85,000 to 90,000 clones are present, 86% being singletons, with the ten largest covering 21%. The sample taken for sequencing was blood. The receptor's source is a man aged 25-45 years in good health. V usage is TRBV30 and J usage is TRBJ1-5; D possibly corresponds to TRBD1 (5 bases). The CDR3 nucleotides read TGTGCCTGGAGTGTACAGGCGAATAGCAATCAGCCCCAGCATTTT. It codes for CAWSVQANSNQPQHF.